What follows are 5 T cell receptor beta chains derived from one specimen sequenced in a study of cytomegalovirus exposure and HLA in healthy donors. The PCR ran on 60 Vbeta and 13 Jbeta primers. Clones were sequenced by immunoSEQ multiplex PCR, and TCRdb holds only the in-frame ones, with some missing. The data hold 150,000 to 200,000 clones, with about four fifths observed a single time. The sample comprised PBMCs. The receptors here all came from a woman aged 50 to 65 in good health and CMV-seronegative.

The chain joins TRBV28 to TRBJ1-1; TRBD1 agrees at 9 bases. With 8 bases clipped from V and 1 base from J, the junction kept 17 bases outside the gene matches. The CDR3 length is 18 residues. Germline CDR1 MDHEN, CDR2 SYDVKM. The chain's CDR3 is CASASPPGQGFGNTEAFF. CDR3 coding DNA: TGTGCCAGCGCCTCACCACCGGGACAGGGCTTTGGGAACACTGAAGCTTTCTTT.

This CDR3 reads CASARGGEQFF. CDR3 coding DNA: TGCGCCAGCGCCAGAGGCGGTGAGCAGTTCTTC. The chain couples TRBV4-3 to TRBJ2-1; no reliable D call. CDR1 is LGHNA and CDR2 is YSLEER in the germline V gene. Trimming pared 8 bases from V and 9 bases from J, leaving 11 bases between. This CDR3 has 11 amino acids.

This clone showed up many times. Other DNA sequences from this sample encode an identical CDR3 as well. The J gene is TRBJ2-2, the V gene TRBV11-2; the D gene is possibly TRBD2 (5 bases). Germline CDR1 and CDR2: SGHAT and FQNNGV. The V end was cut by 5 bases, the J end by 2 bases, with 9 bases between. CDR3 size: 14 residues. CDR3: CASSRRGNTGELFF. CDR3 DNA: TGTGCCAGCAGCCGACGGGGTAACACCGGGGAGCTGTTTTTT.

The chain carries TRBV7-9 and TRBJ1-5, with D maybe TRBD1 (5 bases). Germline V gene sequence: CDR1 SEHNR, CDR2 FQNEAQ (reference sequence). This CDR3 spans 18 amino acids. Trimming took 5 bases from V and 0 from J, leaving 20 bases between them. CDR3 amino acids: CASSRRGILSYSNQPQHF. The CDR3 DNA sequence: TGTGCCAGCAGCCGAAGGGGAATACTTAGTTATAGCAATCAGCCCCAGCATTTT. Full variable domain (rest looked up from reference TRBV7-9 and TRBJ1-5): DTGVSQNPRHKITKRGQNVTFRCDPISEHNRLYWYRQTLGQGPEFLTYFQNEAQLEKSRLLSDRFSAERPKGSFSTLEIQRTEQGDSAMYLCASSRRGILSYSNQPQHFGDGTRLSIL.

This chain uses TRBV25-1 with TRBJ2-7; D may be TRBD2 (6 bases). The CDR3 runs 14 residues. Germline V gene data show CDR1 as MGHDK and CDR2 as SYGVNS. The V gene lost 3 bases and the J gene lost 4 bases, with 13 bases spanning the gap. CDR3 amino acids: CASSEEGMGYEQYF. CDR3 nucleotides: TGTGCCAGCAGTGAGGAGGGGATGGGATACGAGCAGTACTTC.